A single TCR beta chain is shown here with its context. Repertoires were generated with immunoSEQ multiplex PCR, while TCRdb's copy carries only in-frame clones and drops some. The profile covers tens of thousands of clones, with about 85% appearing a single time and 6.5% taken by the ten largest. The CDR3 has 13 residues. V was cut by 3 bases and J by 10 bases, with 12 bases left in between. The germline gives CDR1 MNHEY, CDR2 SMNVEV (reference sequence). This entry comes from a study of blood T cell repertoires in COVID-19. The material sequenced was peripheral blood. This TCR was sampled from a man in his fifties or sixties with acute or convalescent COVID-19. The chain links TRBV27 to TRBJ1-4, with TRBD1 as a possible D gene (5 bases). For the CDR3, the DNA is TGTGCCAGCAGTTTGGCAGGGTCCGGAAAACTGTTTTTT. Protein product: CASSLAGSGKLFF.